A single sample is the source of the 14 T cell receptor beta chains below, sequenced in a study of T cell responses to AZD1222 COVID-19 vaccine. Using immunoSEQ multiplex PCR, the repertoire was profiled, and TCRdb retains in-frame clones only, with some absent. The sample consists of 100,000 to 150,000 clones, about nine tenths of them appearing once. Sequenced here: peripheral blood, sampled on day 0 of AZD1222 vaccination. These TCRs come from an adult in good health.

This clone was seen more than once but under ten times. This rearrangement joins TRBV19 to TRBJ1-2; possibly TRBD1 for D (6 bases). V was shortened by 3 bases and J by 1 base, with 12 bases between the two germline ends. The CDR3 length is 15 residues. The germline V gene encodes CDR1 LNHDA and CDR2 SQIVND (reference sequence). CDR3 sequence: CASSITQGVNYGYTF. CDR3 in DNA: TGTGCCAGTAGTATCACACAGGGTGTTAACTATGGCTACACCTTC.

The V gene is TRBV9, the J gene TRBJ1-2; no firm D call. V lost 0 bases to trimming and J lost 0 bases, with 3 bases between them. The CDR3 is 13 residues long. CDR1 and CDR2 (germline): SGDLS, YYNGEE. CDR3 protein: CASSVVANYGYTF. CDR3 coding DNA: TGTGCCAGCAGCGTAGTAGCTAACTATGGCTACACCTTC.

The chain carries TRBV21-1 and TRBJ2-7; the table assigns TRBD2, which was not confirmed against the DNA. TRBV21-1 is given as a pseudogene. The CDR3 has 18 residues. The CDR3 nucleotides read TGTGCCAGCAGCAAAGCCCCTAGCGGGGACCCCAGCCCCTACGAGCAGTACTTC. Its translation: CASSKAPSGDPSPYEQYF.

The chain uses TRBV4-2 and TRBJ1-3, with TRBD1 matching over 8 bases. The CDR3 loop spans 19 amino acids. From germline, CDR1 is LGHNA and CDR2 YNFKEQ. V was pared by 3 bases and J by 2 bases, with 15 bases of the junction left unmatched. Here the CDR3 reads CASSHDPGRGRRTGNTIYF. In DNA, the CDR3 is TGTGCCAGCAGCCACGACCCCGGCAGGGGGCGACGCACTGGAAACACCATATATTTT.

This rearrangement joins TRBV6-5 to TRBJ2-7; D remains unclear. This CDR3 comprises 12 residues. Germline V gene lookup returns CDR1 MNHEY and CDR2 SVGAGI. Trimming took 9 bases from V and 4 from J, leaving 13 bases between them. Here the CDR3 reads CASLPDGYEQYF. In nucleotides, the CDR3 is TGTGCCAGTCTACCAGACGGTTACGAGCAGTACTTC.

The chain links TRBV7-2 to TRBJ2-3; 9 bases align to TRBD2. The V gene end was trimmed by 2 bases and the J gene end by 2 bases; junction bases not matched to a gene: 5. The germline CDR1 and CDR2 sequences are SGHTA and FQGNSA. The CDR3 is 16 residues long. The CDR3: CASSLKTSGYTDTQYF. DNA for the CDR3: TGTGCCAGCAGCTTAAAGACTAGCGGCTACACAGATACGCAGTATTTT.

This rearrangement joins TRBV7-9 to TRBJ2-7, with unresolved D. The germline V gene encodes CDR1 SEHNR and CDR2 FQNEAQ (reference sequence). The CDR3 consists of 12 residues. With 1 base removed from V and 7 bases from J, the gap between germline ends came to 8 bases. CDR3 sequence (DNA): TGTGCCAGCAGCTTAGACGTGACAGAGCAGTACTTC. The encoded protein is CASSLDVTEQYF.

This clone was found a few times. The chain is built from TRBV19 and TRBJ1-2; the match to TRBD1 covers 7 bases. Germline lookup yields CDR1 LNHDA and CDR2 SQIVND (reference sequence). CDR3 length: 14 residues. Unmatched junction bases numbered 9, after V lost 8 bases and J lost 3 bases. CDR3 loop: CASGTGEMDYGYTF. The DNA for the CDR3 is TGTGCCAGTGGAACAGGGGAGATGGACTATGGCTACACCTTC.

The chain employs TRBV19 and TRBJ2-7, with D maybe TRBD2 (6 bases). V was shortened by 4 bases and J by 3 bases, with 13 bases between the two germline ends. CDR1 is LNHDA and CDR2 is SQIVND in the germline V gene (reference sequence). There are 14 residues in the CDR3. The CDR3 DNA sequence: TGTGCCAGTAGTAGGCTAGCGAGGAACTACGAGCAGTACTTC. It encodes CASSRLARNYEQYF.

The chain carries TRBV5-1 and TRBJ2-7, with D uncertain. The CDR3 sequence is 12 residues long. V lost 0 bases and J lost 7, with 8 bases in between. Looked up from germline, CDR1 is SGHRS and CDR2 is YFSETQ. CDR3 in amino acids: CASSLASEEQYF. The CDR3 bases are TGCGCCAGCAGCTTGGCCTCTGAAGAGCAGTACTTC.

V is TRBV6-5 and J is TRBJ2-7; 8 nucleotides agree with TRBD2. V shed 7 bases and J 3 bases; nucleotides not matched to a gene: 2. The germline CDR1 and CDR2 sequences are MNHEY and SVGAGI. This CDR3 spans 12 amino acids. The CDR3 nucleotides are TGTGCCAGCAAGAGCGGGGGCTACGAGCAGTACTTC. It codes for CASKSGGYEQYF.

The gene calls are TRBV5-8 and TRBJ1-1; TRBD1 agrees at 8 bases. With 5 bases clipped from V and 0 bases from J, the junction kept 9 bases outside the gene matches. CDR3 length: 16 amino acids. Germline V lookup: CDR1 SGHTS, CDR2 YDEGEE. In DNA form, the CDR3 reads TGTGCCAGCAGATTCCAGGGGGCCGTCGTGAACACTGAAGCTTTCTTT. Its translation is CASRFQGAVVNTEAFF.

The rearrangement joins TRBV7-2 to TRBJ1-4; D uncertain. Trimming took 5 bases from V and 7 from J, leaving 14 bases between them. Germline V CDR1 and CDR2: SGHTA, FQGNSA. This CDR3 spans 14 amino acids. CDR3 bases: TGTGCCAGCAGCCGCGGGTTACTGGGTGAAAAACTGTTTTTT. Amino acid sequence: CASSRGLLGEKLFF.

This chain joins TRBV29-1 and TRBJ2-7, with 16 bases identical to TRBD2. The V gene's germline CDR1 is SQVTM and CDR2 ANQGSEA. V shed 4 bases and J 2 bases; nucleotides not matched to a gene: 5. The CDR3 runs to 16 residues. The CDR3 spells CSVAGTSGRAAYEQYF. The CDR3 DNA is TGCAGCGTTGCCGGGACTAGCGGGAGGGCCGCCTACGAGCAGTACTTC.